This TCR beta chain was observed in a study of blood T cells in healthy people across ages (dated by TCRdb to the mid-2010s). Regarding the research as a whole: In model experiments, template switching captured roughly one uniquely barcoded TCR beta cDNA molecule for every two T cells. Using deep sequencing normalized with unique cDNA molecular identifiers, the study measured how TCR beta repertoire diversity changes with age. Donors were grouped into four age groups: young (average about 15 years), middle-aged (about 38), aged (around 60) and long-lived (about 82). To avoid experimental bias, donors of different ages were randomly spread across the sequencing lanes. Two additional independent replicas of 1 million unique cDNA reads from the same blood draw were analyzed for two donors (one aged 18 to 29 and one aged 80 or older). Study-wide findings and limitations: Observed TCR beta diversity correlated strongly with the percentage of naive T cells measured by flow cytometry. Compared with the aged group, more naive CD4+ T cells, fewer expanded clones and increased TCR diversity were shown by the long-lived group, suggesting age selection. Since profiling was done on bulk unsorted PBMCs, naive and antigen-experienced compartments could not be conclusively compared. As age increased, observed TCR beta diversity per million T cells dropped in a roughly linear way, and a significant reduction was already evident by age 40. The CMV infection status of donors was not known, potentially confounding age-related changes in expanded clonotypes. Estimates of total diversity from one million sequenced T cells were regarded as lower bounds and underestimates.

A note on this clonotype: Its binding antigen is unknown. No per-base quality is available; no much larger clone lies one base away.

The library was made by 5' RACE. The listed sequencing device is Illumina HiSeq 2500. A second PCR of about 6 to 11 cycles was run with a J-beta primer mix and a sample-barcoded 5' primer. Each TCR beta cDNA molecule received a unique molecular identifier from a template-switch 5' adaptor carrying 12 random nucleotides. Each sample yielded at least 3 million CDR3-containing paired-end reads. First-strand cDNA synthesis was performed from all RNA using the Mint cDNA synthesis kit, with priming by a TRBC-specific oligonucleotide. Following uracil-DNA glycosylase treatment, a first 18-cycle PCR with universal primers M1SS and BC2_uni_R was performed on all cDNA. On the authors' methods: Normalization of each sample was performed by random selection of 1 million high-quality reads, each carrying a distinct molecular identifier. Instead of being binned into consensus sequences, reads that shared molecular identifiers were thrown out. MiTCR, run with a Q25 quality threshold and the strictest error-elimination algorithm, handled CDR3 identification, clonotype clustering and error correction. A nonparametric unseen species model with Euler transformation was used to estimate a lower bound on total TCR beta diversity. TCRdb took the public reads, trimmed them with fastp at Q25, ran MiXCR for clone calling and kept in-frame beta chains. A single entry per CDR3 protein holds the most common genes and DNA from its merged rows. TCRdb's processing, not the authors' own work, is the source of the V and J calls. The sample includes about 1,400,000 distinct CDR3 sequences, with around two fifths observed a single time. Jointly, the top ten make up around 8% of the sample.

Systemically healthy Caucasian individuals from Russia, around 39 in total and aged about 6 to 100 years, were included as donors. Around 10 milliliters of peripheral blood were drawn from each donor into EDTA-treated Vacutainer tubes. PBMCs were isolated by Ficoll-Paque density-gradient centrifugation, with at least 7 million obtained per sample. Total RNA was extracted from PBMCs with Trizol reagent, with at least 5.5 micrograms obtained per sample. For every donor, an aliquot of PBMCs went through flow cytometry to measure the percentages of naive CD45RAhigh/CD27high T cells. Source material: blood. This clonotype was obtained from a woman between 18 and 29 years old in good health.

Here is the DNA: TGCAGCGTTGAACACCTACACGAGCAGTACTTC. It is translated as CSVEHLHEQYF. The chain links TRBV29-1 with TRBJ2-7, with the D gene not confidently named. CDR1 and CDR2 are drawn from the germline V gene: SQVTM, ANQGSEA. CDR3 length: 11 amino acids, cysteine to phenylalanine. The sequence is cut down to CDR3 DNA, 33 bases in frame from base 1. Trimming at the junction amounts to 2 bases on V and 5 bases on J, and the germline ends lie 7 bases apart.